A selection of T cell receptor beta chains follows, all from one sample in a study of blood T cell repertoires in COVID-19. Only in-frame clones appear in the TCRdb table, and some are missing; sequencing was by immunoSEQ multiplex PCR. The table has a few hundred thousand clones, roughly 84% seen once. The source material was peripheral blood. The receptor set was obtained from a woman aged 80 or over with acute or convalescent COVID-19. Both conserved end residues are part of each CDR3. D genes are given only for firm matches. Expanded clones get a size class; other rows say once, few or many, or leave the size out.

>once|NA|TRBV7-2|TRBJ2-5
TGTGCCAGCAGCTTAAGGCTGGGGGGAGAGACCCAGTACTTC
CASSLRLGGETQYF
>NA|TRBD1|TRBV2|TRBJ1-5
TGTGCCACATCCGCCACAGGGGGTAATCAGCCCCAGCATTTT
CATSATGGNQPQHF
>NA|NA|TRBV6-5|TRBJ1-3
TGTGCCAGCAGTTACCGGTACTCTGGAAACACCATATATTTT
CASSYRYSGNTIYF
>NA|NA|TRBV28|TRBJ1-2
TGTGCCAGCAGTACCTTTGACACTTATGGCTACACCTTC
CASSTFDTYGYTF
>NA|NA|TRBV5-1|TRBJ1-3
TGCGCCAGCAGCCCACAGGGATACGGAAACACCATATATTTT
CASSPQGYGNTIYF
>NA|TRBD1|TRBV18|TRBJ2-7
TGTGCCAGCTCATTTTTGGACAGGGCCCACGAGCAGTACTTC
CASSFLDRAHEQYF
>NA|NA|TRBV2|TRBJ2-5
TGTGCCAGCAGCGGGACACAACAAGAGACCCAGTACTTC
CASSGTQQETQYF
>few|TRBD1|TRBV3-1/TRBV3-2|TRBJ2-1
TGTGCCAGCAGCCGTCGGGACAGGTCCAACAATGAGCAGTTCTTC
CASSRRDRSNNEQFF
>NA|TRBD1|TRBV4-3|TRBJ2-5
TGCGCCAGCAGCCAAGGAGGGACAGGAGAGACCCAGTACTTC
CASSQGGTGETQYF
>NA|NA|TRBV18|TRBJ1-2
TGTGCCAGCTCACCACCGGCCAGCGGTTATGGCTACACCTTC
CASSPPASGYGYTF
>NA|NA|TRBV5-1|TRBJ1-1
TGCGCCAGCAGCTCAGACGCCAGGGGAACCTACACTGAAGCTTTCTTT
CASSSDARGTYTEAFF
>NA|NA|TRBV19|TRBJ1-5
TGTGCCAGTAGTGGGGGGGGGCGCTATAATGGCAATCAGCCCCAGCATTTT
CASSGGGRYNGNQPQHF
>NA|NA|TRBV7-2|TRBJ1-2
TGTGCCAGCAGCTTAGCGCAGGTGGGGGCCGCTAACTATGGCTACACCTTC
CASSLAQVGAANYGYTF
>NA|TRBD1|TRBV5-1|TRBJ2-7
TGCGCCAGCAGCCCGGACCGGGACAGGGTCTACGAGCAGTACTTC
CASSPDRDRVYEQYF
>few|TRBD1|TRBV24-1|TRBJ1-5
TGTGCCACCAGCGGTCCGGGACAGGGTTCCCCGGGGGATCAGCCCCAGCATTTT
CATSGPGQGSPGDQPQHF
>NA|NA|TRBV29-1|TRBJ1-3
TGCAGCGTCGCCGAGGCAAGCTCTGGAAACACCATATATTTT
CSVAEASSGNTIYF
>few|TRBD1|TRBV5-4|TRBJ1-1
TGTGCCAGCAGCTTGGGGGGACAGGGTCGCACTGAAGCTTTCTTT
CASSLGGQGRTEAFF
>NA|TRBD2|TRBV4-2|TRBJ2-3
TGTGCCAGCAGCCAAGATACGGACGTAGCGGGGGGTCCAGTGGCGCAGTATTTT
CASSQDTDVAGGPVAQYF
>NA|NA|TRBV4-1|TRBJ2-7
TGCGCCAGCAGCCAAGTTGTCGGGTACGAGCAGTACTTC
CASSQVVGYEQYF
>NA|TRBD1|TRBV5-1|TRBJ2-7
TGCGCCAGCAGCTTGGGAGGGACAGCCCCCTCCTACGAGCAGTACTTC
CASSLGGTAPSYEQYF
>NA|TRBD1|TRBV28|TRBJ2-7
TGTGCCAGCAGTCCCCCCGGGACAGGGGGTCTGAGGGAGCAGTACTTC
CASSPPGTGGLREQYF
>NA|NA|TRBV12-3/TRBV12-4|TRBJ1-2
TGTGCCAGCAGTTTTTTGAGTAACTATGGCTACACCTTC
CASSFLSNYGYTF
>NA|NA|TRBV4-1|TRBJ1-5
TGCGCCAGCAGCCAAGAGGGACACCTGTGGGGTCAGCCCCAGCATTTT
CASSQEGHLWGQPQHF
>NA|NA|TRBV2|TRBJ1-2
TGTGCCAGCAGTTGGCAGGACTACCTCTATGGCTACACCTTC
CASSWQDYLYGYTF
>NA|NA|TRBV5-4|TRBJ1-2
TGTGCCAGCAGCCAAGGACCGACAGCTAACTATGGCTACACCTTC
CASSQGPTANYGYTF
>NA|NA|TRBV20-1|TRBJ1-2
TGCAGTTTAACCACCCGGGGCTACACCTTC
CSLTTRGYTF
>NA|NA|TRBV4-3|TRBJ2-2
TGCGCCAGCAGCCAGGATTTAGCGGCTAACACCGGGGAGCTGTTTTTT
CASSQDLAANTGELFF
>NA|NA|TRBV5-1|TRBJ1-1
TGCGCCAGCAGCTTGTGGGGCAGGAACACTGAAGCTTTCTTT
CASSLWGRNTEAFF
>NA|TRBD2|TRBV7-8|TRBJ2-3
TGTGCCAGCAGCCCCAGGACTAGCGGGGGGCCAGGCACAGATACGCAGTATTTT
CASSPRTSGGPGTDTQYF
>NA|TRBD1|TRBV18|TRBJ1-6
TGTGCCAGCTCAGGGACAGGGGGTTCGGATTCACCCCTCCACTTT
CASSGTGGSDSPLHF
>NA|TRBD1|TRBV12-3/TRBV12-4|TRBJ1-4
TGTGCCAGCAACAGGGGGCATGGCGAAAAACTGTTTTTT
CASNRGHGEKLFF
>few|TRBD1|TRBV28|TRBJ1-5
TGTGCCAGCGGCCGGAATTCCAGGGGGTACGCGGCTGTGAGCAATCAGCCCCAGCATTTT
CASGRNSRGYAAVSNQPQHF
>NA|NA|TRBV29-1|TRBJ1-1
TGCAGCGTCTGCGGGGGAACCTTGAACACTGAAGCTTTCTTT
CSVCGGTLNTEAFF
>few|TRBD1|TRBV2|TRBJ1-5
TGTGCCAGCAGTGAAAGGACAGGGCAACGGAATCAGCCCCAGCATTTT
CASSERTGQRNQPQHF
>NA|TRBD1|TRBV2|TRBJ1-2
TGTGCCAGCAGTTACAGGGGGGACTATGGCTACACCTTC
CASSYRGDYGYTF
>NA|TRBD1|TRBV27|TRBJ1-1
TGTGCCAGCAGTTTATCCCGGACAGGAGGGAACACTGAAGCTTTCTTT
CASSLSRTGGNTEAFF
>NA|NA|TRBV6-2/TRBV6-3|TRBJ2-5
TGTGCCAGCAGCTCCGTTAGGGGGGGCCCAGAGACCCAGTACTTC
CASSSVRGGPETQYF